This T cell receptor beta chain was obtained from a study of shared clonotypes between healthy human individuals. V shed 4 bases and J shed 2 bases, with 6 bases lying between them. This CDR3 has 12 amino acids. Per the germline V gene, CDR1 is MNHEY and CDR2 is SVGAGI. With respect to this clone: The identical CDR3 is also encoded by other nucleotide sequences in the sample.

Profiling relied on immunoSEQ multiplex PCR, and the TCRdb table lists in-frame clones only, not all of them. Of 400,000 to 550,000 clones in the sample, around 79% were seen once. V and J are TRBV6-5 and TRBJ2-7; D unresolved. The TCR originated in a woman in her thirties or forties in good health. Some clones in this sample may be carry-over from other donors' samples. Sequencing input: PBMCs. CDR3 in amino acids: CASSSTTYEQYF. The CDR3 nucleotides are TGTGCCAGCAGTTCCACCACCTACGAGCAGTACTTC.